This T cell receptor beta chain was captured in a study of T-cell reconstitution after alpha-beta-depleted transplantation in children. This clonotype has only a few counts. This sample's TCRbeta library carried unique molecular identifier barcodes. TCRdb re-called the PCR reads through MiXCR, storing one row per CDR3 protein. This table holds some 490,000 distinct CDR3 sequences, around 12% found once. The germline CDR1 and CDR2 sequences are SGDLS and YYNGEE. V shed 0 bases and J shed 7 bases, with 11 bases lying between them. CDR3 length equals 15 residues. This TCR came from a human donor who donated a stem cell graft to a child with combined immunodeficiency. The sample here was PBMCs from the stem cell graft donor, taken from the stem cell graft. The chain uses TRBV9 and TRBJ1-6, with D possibly TRBD1 on 5 matching bases. The CDR3 loop is CASSVVEGLNSPLHF. DNA of the CDR3: TGTGCCAGCAGCGTAGTAGAGGGGTTGAATTCACCCCTCCACTTT.